Listed below are T cell receptor beta chains from one sample, sequenced in a study of preoperative IRX-2 immunotherapy in early breast cancer. TCRdb keeps only in-frame clones here, not all; method: immunoSEQ multiplex PCR. Among around 25,000 clones, roughly four fifths were seen once, and the ten largest hold less than 8%. The sample consisted of lymph node tissue, taken after IRX-2 immunotherapy. The receptors were sampled from a human donor with breast cancer. The CDR3 runs from the conserved cysteine through the conserved F or W. The D gene is left open where the match is weak. A row's size may be missing; if present it is once, few, many or a size class.

D gene: TRBD1; clone size: NA; J gene: TRBJ2-7; V gene: TRBV7-7; CDR3 DNA: TGTGCCAGCAGCTTAGCCGGGACAGGGACCTACGAGCAGTACTTC; CDR3 protein: CASSLAGTGTYEQYF
D gene: NA; clone size: NA; J gene: TRBJ1-1; V gene: TRBV19; CDR3 DNA: TGTGCCAGTAATTTCGGGGAGGGAATGAACACTGAAGCTTTCTTT; CDR3 protein: CASNFGEGMNTEAFF
D gene: TRBD2; clone size: NA; J gene: TRBJ2-7; V gene: TRBV29-1; CDR3 DNA: TGCAGCTTTAAGCGGGAGTATGGCGAGCAGTACTTC; CDR3 protein: CSFKREYGEQYF
D gene: NA; clone size: NA; J gene: TRBJ2-7; V gene: TRBV18; CDR3 DNA: TGTGCCAGCTCACCTCGAGCTGATCGGCCCTACGAGCAGTACTTC; CDR3 protein: CASSPRADRPYEQYF
D gene: NA; clone size: few; J gene: TRBJ2-2; V gene: TRBV6-8; CDR3 DNA: TGTGCCAGCAGTTATTCTCGCGAGGCCGGGGAGCTGTTTTTT; CDR3 protein: CASSYSREAGELFF
D gene: NA; clone size: NA; J gene: TRBJ1-1; V gene: TRBV11-3; CDR3 DNA: TGTGCCAGCAGCTCGGGCGCCCCTTTGAACACTGAAGCTTTCTTT; CDR3 protein: CASSSGAPLNTEAFF
D gene: NA; clone size: NA; J gene: TRBJ2-1; V gene: TRBV12-2; CDR3 DNA: TGTGCAAGTCGCTTAGCGCTGGCTGGGAGCTCCTACAATGAGCAGTTCTTC; CDR3 protein: CASRLALAGSSYNEQFF
D gene: NA; clone size: NA; J gene: TRBJ2-7; V gene: TRBV7-1; CDR3 DNA: TGTGCCAGCAGCGGCTTGAAGAACTACGAGCAGTACTTC; CDR3 protein: CASSGLKNYEQYF
D gene: NA; clone size: NA; J gene: TRBJ1-5; V gene: TRBV1; CDR3 DNA: TGCGCCAGCAGCCAAGATAATGAGAAACCCCAGCATTTT; CDR3 protein: CASSQDNEKPQHF
D gene: NA; clone size: NA; J gene: TRBJ1-3; V gene: TRBV5-1; CDR3 DNA: TGCGCCAGCAGCCCACAGGGATCTGGAAACACCATATATTTT; CDR3 protein: CASSPQGSGNTIYF
D gene: TRBD1; clone size: NA; J gene: TRBJ2-1; V gene: TRBV6-8; CDR3 DNA: TGTGCCAGCAGTTTTGGGACAGGGCATTACAATGAGCAGTTCTTC; CDR3 protein: CASSFGTGHYNEQFF
D gene: NA; clone size: NA; J gene: TRBJ1-1; V gene: TRBV28; CDR3 DNA: TGTGCCAGCAGCCCCACGTATACATCTGAAGCTTTCTTT; CDR3 protein: CASSPTYTSEAFF
D gene: NA; clone size: NA; J gene: TRBJ1-2; V gene: TRBV11-3; CDR3 DNA: TGTGCCAGCAGCCCACGGGGGGCCCAGACTGCGGGCTACACCTTC; CDR3 protein: CASSPRGAQTAGYTF
D gene: TRBD2; clone size: NA; J gene: TRBJ2-3; V gene: TRBV6-8; CDR3 DNA: TGTGCCAGCAGTTACTCGAGCCTAGCGGGCACAGATACGCAGTATTTT; CDR3 protein: CASSYSSLAGTDTQYF
D gene: TRBD1; clone size: NA; J gene: TRBJ1-2; V gene: TRBV7-6; CDR3 DNA: TGTGCCAGCAGCTTTCTGGACAGGGGTCCAGCCGACTATGGCTACACCTTC; CDR3 protein: CASSFLDRGPADYGYTF
D gene: TRBD2; clone size: NA; J gene: TRBJ2-5; V gene: TRBV7-8; CDR3 DNA: TGTGCCAGCAGCCCCGCGGGAGGTGGAGTTGAGTACTTC; CDR3 protein: CASSPAGGGVEYF
D gene: TRBD1; clone size: NA; J gene: TRBJ1-2; V gene: TRBV11-3; CDR3 DNA: TGTGCCAGCAGCTCCCGGGACAGGGCCCTCTATGGCTACACCTTC; CDR3 protein: CASSSRDRALYGYTF
D gene: TRBD2; clone size: NA; J gene: TRBJ2-3; V gene: TRBV11-3; CDR3 DNA: TGTGCCAGCAGCTTAGATAAGAGGGGAGGGGCAGATACGCAGTATTTT; CDR3 protein: CASSLDKRGGADTQYF
D gene: TRBD2; clone size: NA; J gene: TRBJ2-3; V gene: TRBV7-6; CDR3 DNA: TGTGCCAGCAGCATCCGAGCGGGAGCGACAGATACGCAGTATTTT; CDR3 protein: CASSIRAGATDTQYF
D gene: NA; clone size: NA; J gene: TRBJ1-1; V gene: TRBV29-1; CDR3 DNA: TGCAGCGTCCGAGGGGGATCCACTGAAGCTTTCTTT; CDR3 protein: CSVRGGSTEAFF
D gene: TRBD2; clone size: NA; J gene: TRBJ2-2; V gene: TRBV7-4; CDR3 DNA: TGTGCCAGCAGCCGGTTAGCGGGGAACACCGGGGAGCTGTTTTTT; CDR3 protein: CASSRLAGNTGELFF
D gene: NA; clone size: NA; J gene: TRBJ2-2; V gene: TRBV7-6; CDR3 DNA: TGTGCCAGCAGCCGGGACTCATCGAACACCGGGGAGTTGTTTTTT; CDR3 protein: CASSRDSSNTGELFF
D gene: TRBD2; clone size: NA; J gene: TRBJ2-7; V gene: TRBV29-1; CDR3 DNA: TGCAGCGTTGGATGGATTAGCGGGCCCCTGTACGAGCAGTACTTC; CDR3 protein: CSVGWISGPLYEQYF
D gene: TRBD1; clone size: NA; J gene: TRBJ2-5; V gene: TRBV6-8; CDR3 DNA: TGTGCCAGCAGTTTAGGGACAGTCCAAGAGACCCAGTACTTC; CDR3 protein: CASSLGTVQETQYF